This T cell receptor beta chain emerged from a study of CD4+ T cells in melanoma. Germline V gives CDR1 SGHAT, CDR2 FQNNGV. V was cut by 2 bases and J by 7 bases, with 6 bases left in between. The CDR3 loop spans 12 amino acids. The table came from immunoSEQ multiplex PCR; TCRdb's copy has only in-frame clones and leaves some out. There are about 15,000 clones in the sample; 60% to 80% occur only once, and around 13% lies in the top ten. The sequenced sample was cells from a culture (not recorded whether cultured in vitro). The chain is built from TRBV11-2 and TRBJ2-1; D remains ambiguous. The clonotype originates from a human donor with melanoma. The CDR3 here is CASSLTRNEQFF. In nucleotides, the CDR3 is TGTGCCAGCAGCTTAACCAGGAATGAGCAGTTCTTC.